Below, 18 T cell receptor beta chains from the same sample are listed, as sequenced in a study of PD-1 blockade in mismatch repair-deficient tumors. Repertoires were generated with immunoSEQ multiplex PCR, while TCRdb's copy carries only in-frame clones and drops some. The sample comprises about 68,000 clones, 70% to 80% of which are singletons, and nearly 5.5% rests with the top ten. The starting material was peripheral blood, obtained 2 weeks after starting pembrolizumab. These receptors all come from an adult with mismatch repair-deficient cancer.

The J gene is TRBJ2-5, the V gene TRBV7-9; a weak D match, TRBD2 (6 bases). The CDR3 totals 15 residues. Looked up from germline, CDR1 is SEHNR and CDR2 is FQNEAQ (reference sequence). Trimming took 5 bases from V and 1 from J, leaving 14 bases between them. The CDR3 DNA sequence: TGTGCCAGCAGCGGCGGGACTCTGGGCCAAGAGACCCAGTACTTC. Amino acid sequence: CASSGGTLGQETQYF.

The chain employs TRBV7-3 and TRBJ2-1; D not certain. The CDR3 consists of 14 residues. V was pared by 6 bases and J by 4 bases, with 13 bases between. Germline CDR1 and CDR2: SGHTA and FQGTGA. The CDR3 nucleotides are TGTGCCAGCAGTCCCGAAGGATGGTACAATGAGCAGTTCTTC. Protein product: CASSPEGWYNEQFF.

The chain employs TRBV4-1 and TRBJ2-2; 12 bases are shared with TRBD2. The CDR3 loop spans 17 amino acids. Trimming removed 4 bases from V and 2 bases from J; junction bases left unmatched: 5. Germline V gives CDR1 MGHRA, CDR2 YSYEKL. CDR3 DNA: TGCGCCAGCAGCCGTTTACTAGCGGGAGGAAACACCGGGGAGCTGTTTTTT. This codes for CASSRLLAGGNTGELFF.

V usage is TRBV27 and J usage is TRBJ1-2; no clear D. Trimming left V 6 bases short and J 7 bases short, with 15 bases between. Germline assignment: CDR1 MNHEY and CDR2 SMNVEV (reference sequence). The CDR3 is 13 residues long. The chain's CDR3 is CASSPVGSGGYTF. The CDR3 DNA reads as TGTGCCAGCAGCCCCGTTGGCTCGGGTGGCTACACCTTC.

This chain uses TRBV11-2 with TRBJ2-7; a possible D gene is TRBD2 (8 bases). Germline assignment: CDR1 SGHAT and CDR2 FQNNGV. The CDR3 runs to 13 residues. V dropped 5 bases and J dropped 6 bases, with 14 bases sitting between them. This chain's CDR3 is CASSLGRGREQYF. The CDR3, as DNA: TGTGCCAGCAGCCTCGGGAGGGGGCGCGAGCAGTACTTC.

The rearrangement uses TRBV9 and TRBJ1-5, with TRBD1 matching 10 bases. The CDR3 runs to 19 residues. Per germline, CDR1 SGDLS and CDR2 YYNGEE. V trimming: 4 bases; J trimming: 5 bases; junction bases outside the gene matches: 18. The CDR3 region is CASSSGPGQGSFFDQPQHF. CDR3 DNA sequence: TGTGCCAGCAGCTCGGGACCGGGACAGGGGTCTTTTTTCGATCAGCCCCAGCATTTT.

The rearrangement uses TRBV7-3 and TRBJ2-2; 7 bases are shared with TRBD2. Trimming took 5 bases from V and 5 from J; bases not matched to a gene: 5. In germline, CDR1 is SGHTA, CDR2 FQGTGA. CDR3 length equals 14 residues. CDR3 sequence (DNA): TGTGCCAGCAGCCTTCTTAGCGGGACCGGGGAGCTGTTTTTT. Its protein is CASSLLSGTGELFF.

The CDR3 nucleotides read TGCGCCAGCAGCCAAGTGGGACTAGCGGACAATGAGCAGTTCTTC. It codes for CASSQVGLADNEQFF. This rearrangement joins TRBV4-3 to TRBJ2-1; 11 positions agree with TRBD2. Germline assignment: CDR1 LGHNA and CDR2 YSLEER. V shed 1 base, J shed 5 bases, and the junction held 1 base outside the gene matches. The CDR3 is 15 residues long.

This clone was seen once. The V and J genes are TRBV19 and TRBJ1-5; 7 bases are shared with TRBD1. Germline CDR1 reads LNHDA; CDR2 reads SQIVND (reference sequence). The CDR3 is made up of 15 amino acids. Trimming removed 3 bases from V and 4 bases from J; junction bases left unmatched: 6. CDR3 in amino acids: CASSIGQARNQPQHF. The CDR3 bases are TGTGCCAGTAGTATCGGACAGGCGAGGAATCAGCCCCAGCATTTT.

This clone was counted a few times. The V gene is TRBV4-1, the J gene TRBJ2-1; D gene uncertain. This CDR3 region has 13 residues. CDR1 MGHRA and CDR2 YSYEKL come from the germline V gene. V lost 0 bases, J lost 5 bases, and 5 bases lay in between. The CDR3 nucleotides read TGCGCCAGCAGCCAAGATCCCCACAATGAGCAGTTCTTC. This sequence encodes CASSQDPHNEQFF.

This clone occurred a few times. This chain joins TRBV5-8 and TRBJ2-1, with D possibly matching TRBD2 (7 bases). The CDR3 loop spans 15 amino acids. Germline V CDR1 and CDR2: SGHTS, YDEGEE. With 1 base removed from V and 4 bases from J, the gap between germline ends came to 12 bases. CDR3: CASSLQRGGYNEQFF. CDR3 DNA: TGTGCCAGCAGCTTGCAAAGGGGGGGATACAATGAGCAGTTCTTC.

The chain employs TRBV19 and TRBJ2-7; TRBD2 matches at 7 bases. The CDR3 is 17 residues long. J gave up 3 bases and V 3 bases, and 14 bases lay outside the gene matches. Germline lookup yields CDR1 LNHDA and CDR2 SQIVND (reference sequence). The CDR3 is CASSIIYGGGLLYEQYF. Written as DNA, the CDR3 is TGTGCCAGTAGTATTATCTATGGGGGAGGGCTCCTCTACGAGCAGTACTTC.

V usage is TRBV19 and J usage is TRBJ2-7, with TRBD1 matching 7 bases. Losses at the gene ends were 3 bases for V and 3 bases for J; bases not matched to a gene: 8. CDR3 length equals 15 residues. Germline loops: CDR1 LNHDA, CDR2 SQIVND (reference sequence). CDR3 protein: CASSILGTVNYEQYF. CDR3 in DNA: TGTGCCAGTAGTATCCTAGGGACAGTTAACTACGAGCAGTACTTC.

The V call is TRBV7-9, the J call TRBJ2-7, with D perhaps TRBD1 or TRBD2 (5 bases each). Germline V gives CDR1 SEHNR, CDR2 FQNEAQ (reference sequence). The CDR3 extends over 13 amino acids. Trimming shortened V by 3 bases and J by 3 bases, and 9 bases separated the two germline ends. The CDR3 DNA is TGTGCCAGCAGCTTGGGACCTAACTACGAGCAGTACTTC. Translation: CASSLGPNYEQYF.

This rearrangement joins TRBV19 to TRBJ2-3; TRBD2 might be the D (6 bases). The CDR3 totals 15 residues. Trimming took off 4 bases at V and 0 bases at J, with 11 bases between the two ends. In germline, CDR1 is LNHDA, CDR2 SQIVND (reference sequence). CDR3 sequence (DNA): TGTGCCAGTAGTACCGTAGCGGATAGCACAGATACGCAGTATTTT. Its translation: CASSTVADSTDTQYF.

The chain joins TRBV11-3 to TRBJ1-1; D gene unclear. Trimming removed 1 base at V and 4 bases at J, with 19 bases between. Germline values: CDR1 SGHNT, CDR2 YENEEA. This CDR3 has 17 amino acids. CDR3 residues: CASSLGEPGRKSTEAFF. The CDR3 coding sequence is TGTGCCAGCAGCTTAGGAGAGCCCGGACGGAAAAGCACTGAAGCTTTCTTT.

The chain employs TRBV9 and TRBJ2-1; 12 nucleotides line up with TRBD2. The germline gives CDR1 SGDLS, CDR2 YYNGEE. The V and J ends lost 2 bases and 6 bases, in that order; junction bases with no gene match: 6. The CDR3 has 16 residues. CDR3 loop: CASSVEGLAGFNEQFF. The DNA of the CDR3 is TGTGCCAGCAGCGTCGAAGGACTAGCGGGATTCAATGAGCAGTTCTTC.

CDR3 amino acids: CASSLVGAGTTSSTDTQYF. For the CDR3, the DNA is TGTGCCAGCAGCTTAGTGGGAGCGGGCACCACTTCCAGCACAGATACGCAGTATTTT. The V call is TRBV7-2, the J call TRBJ2-3; a possible D gene is TRBD2 (6 bases). V lost 1 base, J lost 0 bases, and 20 bases lay in between. CDR1 and CDR2 (germline): SGHTA, FQGNSA. The CDR3 consists of 19 residues. Combining the CDR3 with reference TRBV7-2 and TRBJ2-3 gives the whole variable domain GAGVSQSPSNKVTEKGKDVELRCDPISGHTALYWYRQSLGQGLEFLIYFQGNSAPDKSGLPSDRFSAERTGGSVSTLTIQRTQQEDSAVYLCASSLVGAGTTSSTDTQYFGPGTRLTVL.